The T cell receptor (beta chain) under discussion was sequenced for a study of T-cell memory formation after mild COVID-19. About the research overall: Largely donor-specific sequence clusters came from two donors. Study-wide points: CD4+ contracting clones were mainly CM and EM; CD8+ ones, EMRA. While clones contracting from day 15 to 85 were balanced between CD4 and CD8, later expanders leaned CD4+.

This clonotype was detected only a few times. Its antigen is still unknown. Germline lookup yields CDR1 MNHEY and CDR2 SVGAGI. The V gene end was trimmed by 6 bases and the J gene end by 3 bases; junction bases not matched to a gene: 6. The CDR3 runs to 15 residues. Constant-segment primers were used for 5'RACE, and the resulting TCR alpha and TCR beta cDNA libraries carried sample barcodes and UMIs. MiXCR was run by TCRdb on the 5' RACE reads, yielding one entry per CDR3 protein. The repertoire holds some 100,000 distinct CDR3 sequences, with roughly 10% as singletons. Sequenced material: PBMCs or a T cell subset sorted from them (not recorded which). The clonotype originates from a man between 18 and 35 years old who had mild COVID-19 (a few samples of this study predate the infection). Cell type and time point are not known. V and J are TRBV6-5 and TRBJ2-5; TRBD2 matches at 11 bases. The CDR3 DNA follows: TGTGCCAGCAGATCCCTACTAGCGGGGGAAGAGACCCAGTACTTC. It codes for CASRSLLAGEETQYF.